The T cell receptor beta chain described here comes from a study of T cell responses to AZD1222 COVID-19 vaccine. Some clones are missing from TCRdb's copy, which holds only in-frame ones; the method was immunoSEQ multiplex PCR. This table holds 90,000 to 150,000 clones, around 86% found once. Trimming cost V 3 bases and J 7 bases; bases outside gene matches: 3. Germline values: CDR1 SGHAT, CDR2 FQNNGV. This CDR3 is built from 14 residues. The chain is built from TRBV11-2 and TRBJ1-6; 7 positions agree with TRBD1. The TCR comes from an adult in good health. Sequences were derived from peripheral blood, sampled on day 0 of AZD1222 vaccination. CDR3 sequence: CASSFGQANSPLHF. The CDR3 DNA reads TGTGCCAGCAGCTTTGGACAGGCAAATTCACCCCTCCACTTT.